This TCR beta chain was identified in a study of radiotherapy plus CTLA-4 blockade in lung cancer. The wider study: Objective responses were recorded in about 18% of patients, with disease control recorded in 25% to 40%. Notes on the study in general: Clones derived from tumor TCRs expanded in blood after radiotherapy plus ipilimumab.

The table came from immunoSEQ multiplex PCR; TCRdb's copy has only in-frame clones and leaves some out. This table holds 58,000 or so clones, roughly 80% found once. V was shortened by 4 bases and J by 0 bases, with 10 bases between the two germline ends. Germline-derived CDR1 and CDR2 are LNHNV and YYDKDF (reference sequence). The CDR3 runs to 15 residues. Of note for this clone: Antigen specificity is unknown.

The specimen comprised peripheral blood, sampled from a patient treated with radiotherapy plus ipilimumab. V is TRBV15 and J is TRBJ1-3; D gene unclear. This receptor was taken from a human donor with non-small cell lung cancer who had a complete response to radiotherapy plus ipilimumab. The CDR3 DNA reads TGTGCCACCAGCACCCTCGGGAGCTCTGGAAACACCATATATTTT. It translates to CATSTLGSSGNTIYF.